This TCR beta chain comes out of a study of blood T cells in healthy people across ages. The length of the CDR3 is 14 residues. CDR1 and CDR2 from the germline V gene are SQVTM and ANQGSEA. V shed 4 bases and J shed 0 bases, with 12 bases lying between them. A second PCR of 7 to 11 cycles used a sample-barcoded 5' primer and a J-beta primer mix. TCRdb recomputed calls from the 5' RACE reads with MiXCR, one row per CDR3 protein. The table shows some 750,000 distinct CDR3 sequences, with about 20% occurring only once. This clonotype was seen only a few times. Sequencing was done on a sample of blood. V usage is TRBV29-1 and J usage is TRBJ1-1; D remains unclear. The clonotype comes from a man between 70 and 80 years old in good health. As DNA, the CDR3 is TGCAGCGTTGGCCGGGGAGGGCTGAACACTGAAGCTTTCTTT. This codes for CSVGRGGLNTEAFF.